This T cell receptor (beta chain) was observed in a study of blood T cell repertoires in COVID-19. Data came from immunoSEQ multiplex PCR; TCRdb stores just in-frame clones and leaves some out. In the table there are approximately 170,000 clones, 70% to 90% of which are singletons. J gave up 1 base and V 8 bases, and 5 bases lay outside the gene matches. CDR3 size: 15 residues. The germline V gene encodes CDR1 LNHNV and CDR2 YYDKDF (reference sequence). V usage is TRBV15 and J usage is TRBJ1-5, with 10 bases fitting TRBD1. This TCR was recovered from a human donor in a cohort sampled during active COVID-19. The sample comprised peripheral blood. The CDR3 is CATGQGGRSNQPQHF. Here the CDR3 DNA reads TGTGCCACCGGACAGGGGGGCAGAAGCAATCAGCCCCAGCATTTT.